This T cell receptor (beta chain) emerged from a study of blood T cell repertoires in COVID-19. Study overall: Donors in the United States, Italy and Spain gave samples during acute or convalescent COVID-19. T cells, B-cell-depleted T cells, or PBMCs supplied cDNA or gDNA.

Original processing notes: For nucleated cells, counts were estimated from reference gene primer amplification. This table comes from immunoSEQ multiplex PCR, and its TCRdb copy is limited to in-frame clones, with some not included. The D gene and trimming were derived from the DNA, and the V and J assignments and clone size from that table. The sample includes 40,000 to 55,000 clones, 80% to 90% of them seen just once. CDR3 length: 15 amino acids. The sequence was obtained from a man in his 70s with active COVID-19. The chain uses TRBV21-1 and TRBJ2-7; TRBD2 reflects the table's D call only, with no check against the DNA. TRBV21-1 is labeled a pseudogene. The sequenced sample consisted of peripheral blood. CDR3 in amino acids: CASKTSQGSSYEQYF. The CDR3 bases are TGTGCCAGCAAAACTAGCCAGGGAAGCTCCTACGAGCAGTACTTC.